This T cell receptor beta chain was documented in a study of blood T cell repertoires in COVID-19. Background on the study: Italy, Spain and the United States were the sources of the convalescent and acute COVID-19 samples.

Per the authors' pipeline: It was from reference gene primer amplification that nucleated cell counts were estimated. Profiling relied on immunoSEQ multiplex PCR, and the TCRdb table lists in-frame clones only, not all of them. The V and J calls and clone size are taken from that table; D and trimming were inferred from the DNA. The sample records 200,000 to 250,000 clones, about nine tenths being singletons. This receptor was taken from a man between 60 and 75 years old who had recovered from COVID-19. Sequences were obtained from peripheral blood.

CDR3 amino acids: CASSEGPDLGYTF. The DNA for the CDR3 is TGTGCCAGCAGTGAAGGTCCGGACTTAGGCTACACCTTC. The V gene is TRBV2, the J gene TRBJ1-2; D uncertain. Trimming shortened V by 1 base and J by 8 bases, and 11 bases separated the two germline ends. The CDR3 extends over 13 amino acids. Germline V gene sequence: CDR1 SNHLY, CDR2 FYNNEI.